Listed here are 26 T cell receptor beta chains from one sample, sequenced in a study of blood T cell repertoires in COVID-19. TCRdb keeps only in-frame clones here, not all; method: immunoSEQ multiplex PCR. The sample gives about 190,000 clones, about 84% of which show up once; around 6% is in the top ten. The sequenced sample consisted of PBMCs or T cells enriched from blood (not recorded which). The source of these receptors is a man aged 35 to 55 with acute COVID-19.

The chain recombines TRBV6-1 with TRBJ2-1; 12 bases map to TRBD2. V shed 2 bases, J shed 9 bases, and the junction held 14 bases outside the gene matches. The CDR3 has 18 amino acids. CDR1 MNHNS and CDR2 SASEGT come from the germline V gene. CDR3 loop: CASSEQASGRAWRSEQFF. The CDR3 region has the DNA TGTGCCAGCAGTGAACAAGCTAGCGGGAGGGCCTGGCGCTCTGAGCAGTTCTTC.

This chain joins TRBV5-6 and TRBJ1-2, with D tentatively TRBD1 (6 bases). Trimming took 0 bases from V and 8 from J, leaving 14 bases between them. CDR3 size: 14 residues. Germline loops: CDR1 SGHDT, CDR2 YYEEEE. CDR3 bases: TGTGCCAGCAGCTTGGATCCAGGGGCTGAGGGCTACACCTTC. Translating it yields CASSLDPGAEGYTF.

The CDR3 loop reads CASSQGSLGLNEQFF. CDR3 nucleotide sequence: TGTGCCAGCAGCCAAGGTTCCCTAGGCCTCAATGAGCAGTTCTTC. This chain links TRBV3-1 (or the pseudogene TRBV3-2) with TRBJ2-1; D is unresolved. With 1 base removed from V and 6 bases from J, the gap between germline ends came to 13 bases. Germline CDR1 LGHDT, CDR2 YNNKEL (reference sequence). The CDR3 extends over 15 amino acids.

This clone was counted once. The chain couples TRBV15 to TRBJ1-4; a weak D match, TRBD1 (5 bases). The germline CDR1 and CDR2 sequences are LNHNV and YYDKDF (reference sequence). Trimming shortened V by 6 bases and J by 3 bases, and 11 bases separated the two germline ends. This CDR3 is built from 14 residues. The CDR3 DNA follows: TGTGCCACCAGGGCAGGGTCACCTAATGAAAAACTGTTTTTT. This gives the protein CATRAGSPNEKLFF.

The CDR3 nucleotides read TGTGCCGGGGGAGGACCAATGACCCACTCCTACGAGCAGTACTTC. It is translated as CAGGGPMTHSYEQYF. V usage is TRBV6-5 and J usage is TRBJ2-7, with a tentative D call TRBD2 (6 bases). The germline V gene has CDR1 MNHEY and CDR2 SVGAGI. The CDR3 is 15 residues long. Trimming cost V 11 bases and J 0 bases, with 20 bases left between them.

The CDR3 sequence is CSASVSRGSYNEQFF. The DNA for the CDR3 is TGCAGTGCTAGTGTAAGCAGGGGGTCCTACAATGAGCAGTTCTTC. The J gene is TRBJ2-1, the V gene TRBV20-1; the match to TRBD1 covers 7 bases. Germline V gene sequence: CDR1 DFQATT, CDR2 SNEGSKA (reference sequence). V lost 3 bases to trimming and J lost 1 base; unmatched junction nucleotides: 6. The CDR3 length is 15 residues.

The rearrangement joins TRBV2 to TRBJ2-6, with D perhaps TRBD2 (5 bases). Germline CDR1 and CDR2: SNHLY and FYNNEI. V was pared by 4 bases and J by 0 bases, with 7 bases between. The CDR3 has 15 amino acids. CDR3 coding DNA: TGTGCCAGCAGTGTGGGGAGCTCTGGGGCCAACGTCCTGACTTTC. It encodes CASSVGSSGANVLTF. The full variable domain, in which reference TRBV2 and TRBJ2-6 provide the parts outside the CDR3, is EPEVTQTPSHQVTQMGQEVILRCVPISNHLYFYWYRQILGQKVEFLVSFYNNEISEKSEIFDDQFSVERPDGSNFTLKIRSTKLEDSAMYFCASSVGSSGANVLTFGAGSRLTVL.

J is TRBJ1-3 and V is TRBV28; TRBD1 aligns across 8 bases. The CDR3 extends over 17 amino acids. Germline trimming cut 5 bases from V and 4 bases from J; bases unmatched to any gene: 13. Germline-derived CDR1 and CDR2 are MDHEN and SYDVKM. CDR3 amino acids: CASSPGDRIVQGNTIYF. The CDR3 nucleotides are TGTGCCAGCAGTCCAGGGGACAGGATCGTCCAGGGAAACACCATATATTTT.

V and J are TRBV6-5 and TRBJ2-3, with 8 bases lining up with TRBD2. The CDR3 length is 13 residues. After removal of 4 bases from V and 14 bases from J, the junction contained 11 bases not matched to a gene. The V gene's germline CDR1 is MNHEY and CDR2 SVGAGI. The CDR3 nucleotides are TGTGCCAGCAGTTCCCCGGGACTAGTCAGAGTGTATTTT. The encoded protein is CASSSPGLVRVYF.

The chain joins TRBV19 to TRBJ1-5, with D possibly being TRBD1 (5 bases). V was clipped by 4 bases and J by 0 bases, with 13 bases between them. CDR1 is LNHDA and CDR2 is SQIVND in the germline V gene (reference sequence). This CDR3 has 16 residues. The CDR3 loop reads CASSRATAISNQPQHF. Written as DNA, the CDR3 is TGTGCCAGTAGTAGAGCGACAGCGATTAGCAATCAGCCCCAGCATTTT.

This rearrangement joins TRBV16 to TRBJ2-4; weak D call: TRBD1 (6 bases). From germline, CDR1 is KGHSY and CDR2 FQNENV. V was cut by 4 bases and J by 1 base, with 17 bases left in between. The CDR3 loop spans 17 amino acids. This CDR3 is CASSLPKQGGAKNIQYF. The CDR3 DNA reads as TGTGCCAGCAGCCTTCCGAAACAGGGCGGGGCCAAAAACATTCAGTACTTC. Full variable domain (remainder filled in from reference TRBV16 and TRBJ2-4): GEEVAQTPKHLVRGEGQKAKLYCAPIKGHSYVFWYQQVLKNEFKFLISFQNENVFDETGMPKERFSAKCLPNSPCSLEIQATKLEDSAVYFCASSLPKQGGAKNIQYFGAGTRLSVL.

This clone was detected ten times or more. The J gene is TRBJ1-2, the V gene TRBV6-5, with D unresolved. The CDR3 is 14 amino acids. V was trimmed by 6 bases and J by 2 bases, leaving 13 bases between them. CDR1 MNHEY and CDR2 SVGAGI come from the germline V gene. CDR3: CASSPTTKNYGYTF. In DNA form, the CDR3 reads TGTGCCAGCAGCCCGACCACTAAGAACTATGGCTACACCTTC.

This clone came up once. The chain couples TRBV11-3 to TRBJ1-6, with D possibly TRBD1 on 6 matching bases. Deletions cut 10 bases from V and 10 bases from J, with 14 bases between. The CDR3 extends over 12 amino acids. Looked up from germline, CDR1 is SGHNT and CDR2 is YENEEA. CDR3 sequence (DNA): TGTGCCAACAGGGAGGGCAGGTCACCCCTCCACTTT. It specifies CANREGRSPLHF.

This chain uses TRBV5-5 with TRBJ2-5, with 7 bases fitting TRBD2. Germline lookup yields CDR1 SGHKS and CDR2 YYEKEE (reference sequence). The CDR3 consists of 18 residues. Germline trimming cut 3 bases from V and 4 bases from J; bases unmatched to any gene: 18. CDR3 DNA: TGTGCCAGCAGCTCGAGCCCATCGACTAGCCAATCTGGAGAGACCCAGTACTTC. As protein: CASSSSPSTSQSGETQYF.

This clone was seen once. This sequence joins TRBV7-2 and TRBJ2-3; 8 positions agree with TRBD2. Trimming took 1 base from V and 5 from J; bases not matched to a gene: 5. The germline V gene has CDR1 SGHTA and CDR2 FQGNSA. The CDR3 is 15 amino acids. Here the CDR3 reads CASSLGGRPGDTQYF. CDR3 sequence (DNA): TGTGCCAGCAGCTTAGGCGGGAGGCCAGGAGATACGCAGTATTTT.

The CDR3 reads CASQRGTNEKLFF. In DNA form, the CDR3 reads TGTGCCAGTCAAAGGGGCACTAATGAAAAACTGTTTTTT. This rearrangement joins TRBV19 to TRBJ1-4; tentative D call: TRBD1 (5 bases). Trimming took 8 bases from V and 2 from J, leaving 9 bases between them. CDR1 and CDR2 from the germline V gene are LNHDA and SQIVND (reference sequence). This CDR3 is built from 13 residues. Full variable domain (rest looked up from reference TRBV19 and TRBJ1-4): DGGITQSPKYLFRKEGQNVTLSCEQNLNHDAMYWYRQDPGQGLRLIYYSQIVNDFQKGDIAEGYSVSREKKESFPLTVTSAQKNPTAFYLCASQRGTNEKLFFGSGTQLSVL.

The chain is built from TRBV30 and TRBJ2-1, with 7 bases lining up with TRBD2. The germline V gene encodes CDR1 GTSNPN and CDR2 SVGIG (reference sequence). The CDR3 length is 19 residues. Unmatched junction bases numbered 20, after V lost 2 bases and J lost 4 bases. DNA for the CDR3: TGTGCCTGGAGTCCTGGTATGGGGAGGGCCCCCAGGCCTTACAATGAGCAGTTCTTC. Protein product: CAWSPGMGRAPRPYNEQFF.

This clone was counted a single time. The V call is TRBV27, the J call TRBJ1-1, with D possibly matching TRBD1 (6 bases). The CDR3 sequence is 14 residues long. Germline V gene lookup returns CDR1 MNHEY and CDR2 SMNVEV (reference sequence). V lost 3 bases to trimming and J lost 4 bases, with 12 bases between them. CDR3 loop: CASSLEAGATEAFF. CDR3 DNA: TGTGCCAGCAGTTTGGAGGCAGGGGCCACTGAAGCTTTCTTT.

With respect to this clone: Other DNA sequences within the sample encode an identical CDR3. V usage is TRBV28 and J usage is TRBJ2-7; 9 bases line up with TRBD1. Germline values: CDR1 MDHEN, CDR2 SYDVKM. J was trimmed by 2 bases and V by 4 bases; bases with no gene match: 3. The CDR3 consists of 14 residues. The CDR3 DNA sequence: TGTGCCAGCAGTTCGGGACAGGGTACCTACGAGCAGTACTTC. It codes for CASSSGQGTYEQYF.

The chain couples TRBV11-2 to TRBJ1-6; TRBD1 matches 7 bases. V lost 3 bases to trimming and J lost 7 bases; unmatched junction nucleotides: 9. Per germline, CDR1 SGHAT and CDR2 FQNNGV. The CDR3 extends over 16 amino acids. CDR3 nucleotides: TGTGCCAGCAGCTTGAGGGGGCCGGGGATGAATTCACCCCTCCACTTT. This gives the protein CASSLRGPGMNSPLHF.

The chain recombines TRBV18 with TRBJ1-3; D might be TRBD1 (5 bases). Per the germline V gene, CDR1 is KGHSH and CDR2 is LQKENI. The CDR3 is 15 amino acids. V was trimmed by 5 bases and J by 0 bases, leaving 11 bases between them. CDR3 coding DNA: TGTGCCAGCTCATCCACAGGAAACTCTGGAAACACCATATATTTT. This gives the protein CASSSTGNSGNTIYF.

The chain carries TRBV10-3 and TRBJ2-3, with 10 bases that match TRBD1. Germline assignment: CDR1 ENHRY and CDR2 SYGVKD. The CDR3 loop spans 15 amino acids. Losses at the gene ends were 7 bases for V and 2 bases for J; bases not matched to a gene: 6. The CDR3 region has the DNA TGTGCCATCACCCCGACAGGGGGCTACACAGATACGCAGTATTTT. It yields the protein CAITPTGGYTDTQYF.

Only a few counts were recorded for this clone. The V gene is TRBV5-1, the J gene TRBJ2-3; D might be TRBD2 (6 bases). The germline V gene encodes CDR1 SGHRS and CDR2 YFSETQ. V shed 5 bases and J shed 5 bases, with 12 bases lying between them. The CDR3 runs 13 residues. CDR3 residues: CASSREIGDTQYF. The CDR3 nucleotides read TGCGCCAGCAGTCGGGAGATTGGAGATACGCAGTATTTT.

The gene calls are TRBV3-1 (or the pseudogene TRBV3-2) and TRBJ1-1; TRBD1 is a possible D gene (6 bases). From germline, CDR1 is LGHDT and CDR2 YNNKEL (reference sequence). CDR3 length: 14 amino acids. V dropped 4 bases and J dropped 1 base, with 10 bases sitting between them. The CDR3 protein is CASSLMDRNTEAFF. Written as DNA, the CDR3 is TGTGCCAGCAGCCTGATGGACAGGAACACTGAAGCTTTCTTT.

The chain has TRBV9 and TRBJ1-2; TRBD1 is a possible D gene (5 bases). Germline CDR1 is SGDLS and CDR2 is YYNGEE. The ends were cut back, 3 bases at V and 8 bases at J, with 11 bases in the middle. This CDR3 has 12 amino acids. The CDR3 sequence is CASSGGVGGYTF. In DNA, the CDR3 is TGTGCCAGCAGCGGGGGGGTCGGAGGCTACACCTTC. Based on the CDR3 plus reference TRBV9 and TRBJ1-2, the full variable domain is DSGVTQTPKHLITATGQRVTLRCSPRSGDLSVYWYQQSLDQGLQFLIQYYNGEERAKGNILERFSAQQFPDLHSELNLSSLELGDSALYFCASSGGVGGYTFGSGTRLTVV.

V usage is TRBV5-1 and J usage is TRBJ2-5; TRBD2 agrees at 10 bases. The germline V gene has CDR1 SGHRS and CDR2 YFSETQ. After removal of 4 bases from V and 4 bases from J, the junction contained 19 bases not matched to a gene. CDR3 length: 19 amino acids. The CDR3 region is CASSRYRPGASGSLETQYF. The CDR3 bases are TGCGCCAGCAGCCGCTACAGACCAGGTGCTAGCGGGAGTTTAGAGACCCAGTACTTC.